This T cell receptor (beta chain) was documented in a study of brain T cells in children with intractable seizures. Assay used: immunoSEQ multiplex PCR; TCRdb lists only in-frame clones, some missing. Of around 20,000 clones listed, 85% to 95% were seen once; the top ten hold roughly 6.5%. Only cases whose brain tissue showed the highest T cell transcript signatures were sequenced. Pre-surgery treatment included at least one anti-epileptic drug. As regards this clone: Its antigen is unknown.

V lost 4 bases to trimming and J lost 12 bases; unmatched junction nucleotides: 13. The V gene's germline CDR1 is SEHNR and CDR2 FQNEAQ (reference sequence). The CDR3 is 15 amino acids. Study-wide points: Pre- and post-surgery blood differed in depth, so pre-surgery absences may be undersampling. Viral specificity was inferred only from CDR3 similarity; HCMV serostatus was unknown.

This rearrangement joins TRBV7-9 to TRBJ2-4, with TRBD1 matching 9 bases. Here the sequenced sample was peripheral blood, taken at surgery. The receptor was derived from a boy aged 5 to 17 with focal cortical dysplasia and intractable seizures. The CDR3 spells CASSSRDREQSGQYF. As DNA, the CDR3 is TGTGCCAGCAGCTCCCGGGACAGGGAACAGAGTGGTCAGTACTTC.